One sample yielded the 16 T cell receptor beta chains listed below, sequenced in a study of radiation and T cells in renal cell carcinoma. Using immunoSEQ multiplex PCR, the repertoire was profiled, and TCRdb retains in-frame clones only, with some absent. The table shows approximately 75,000 clones, with around 80% occurring only once. As for time point: blood 2 weeks post-SBRT. Stated treatment: 15 Gy SBRT to primary tumor, nephrectomy 4 weeks later. The material was blood, obtained from a patient whose treatment included radiotherapy and nephrectomy. The source is a man between 60 and 75 years old with renal cell carcinoma.

CDR3: CASSWGARNTEAFF. CDR3 coding DNA: TGTGCCAGCAGTTGGGGGGCTAGGAACACTGAAGCTTTCTTT. The rearrangement uses TRBV28 and TRBJ1-1; tentative D call: TRBD1 (6 bases). The V end was cut by 4 bases, the J end by 1 base, with 10 bases between. CDR1 and CDR2 from the germline V gene are MDHEN and SYDVKM. The CDR3 contains 14 residues.

This chain joins TRBV9 and TRBJ2-2, with 7 nucleotides matching TRBD2. The germline CDR1 and CDR2 sequences are SGDLS and YYNGEE. Trimming cost V 7 bases and J 3 bases; bases outside gene matches: 9. The CDR3 is 15 amino acids. The CDR3 sequence is CASRGGSTDTGELFF. The CDR3 DNA reads as TGTGCCAGCCGGGGCGGGAGTACAGACACCGGGGAGCTGTTTTTT. The full variable domain, completed using reference TRBV9 and TRBJ2-2, is DSGVTQTPKHLITATGQRVTLRCSPRSGDLSVYWYQQSLDQGLQFLIQYYNGEERAKGNILERFSAQQFPDLHSELNLSSLELGDSALYFCASRGGSTDTGELFFGEGSRLTVL.

As concerns this clone: The same CDR3 arises from other DNA sequences in this sample as well. This chain connects TRBV2 to TRBJ1-2; 10 bases map to TRBD1. The CDR3 sequence is 14 residues long. Germline trimming cut 4 bases from V and 6 bases from J; bases unmatched to any gene: 5. In germline, CDR1 is SNHLY, CDR2 FYNNEI. CDR3 in amino acids: CASSGDRGTDGYTF. DNA of the CDR3: TGTGCCAGCAGTGGGGACAGGGGTACGGATGGCTACACCTTC.

This clone has just one count. The chain has TRBV5-8 and TRBJ2-1; perhaps D is TRBD1 or TRBD2 (5 bases each). Germline lookup yields CDR1 SGHTS and CDR2 YDEGEE. CDR3 length: 16 amino acids. The V and J ends lost 7 bases and 5 bases respectively, with 22 bases between them. In DNA, the CDR3 is TGTGCCAGCGCAATCGACTGGGGGTTAGAAAACAATGAGCAGTTCTTC. This codes for CASAIDWGLENNEQFF.

The chain combines TRBV4-1 with TRBJ2-7; D is possibly TRBD2 (7 bases). Germline V gene data show CDR1 as MGHRA and CDR2 as YSYEKL. V lost 1 base and J lost 2, with 18 bases in between. There are 17 residues in the CDR3. This CDR3 is CASSQGAWGGDTYEQYF. In DNA form, the CDR3 reads TGCGCCAGCAGCCAAGGTGCATGGGGGGGCGACACCTACGAGCAGTACTTC.

The rearrangement joins TRBV5-1 to TRBJ2-1; weak D call: TRBD1 (6 bases). The CDR3 is 15 residues long. Germline V lookup: CDR1 SGHRS, CDR2 YFSETQ. Trimming pared 5 bases from V and 8 bases from J, leaving 20 bases between. The CDR3 bases are TGCGCCAGCAGAAGGATGGCAGGGGATGCCTATGAGCAGTTCTTC. Translation: CASRRMAGDAYEQFF.

The chain links TRBV7-9 to TRBJ2-1; D uncertain. CDR1 SEHNR and CDR2 FQNEAQ come from the germline V gene (reference sequence). This CDR3 comprises 13 residues. Trimming pared 5 bases from V and 5 bases from J, leaving 10 bases between. This CDR3 reads CASSLIGNNEQFF. DNA for the CDR3: TGTGCCAGCAGCCTTATTGGAAACAATGAGCAGTTCTTC.

The CDR3 sequence: CASSLVFSGDRGHQPQHF. DNA of the CDR3: TGTGCCAGCAGCTTAGTGTTTTCGGGCGACAGGGGCCATCAGCCCCAGCATTTT. V usage is TRBV7-9 and J usage is TRBJ1-5; 8 bases agree with TRBD1. Trimming at V came to 1 base and at J to 5 bases, leaving 13 bases not matched to a gene. Looked up from germline, CDR1 is SEHNR and CDR2 is FQNEAQ (reference sequence). The CDR3 has 18 amino acids.

This chain links TRBV27 with TRBJ1-1; D is undetermined. Germline lookup yields CDR1 MNHEY and CDR2 SMNVEV (reference sequence). The CDR3 has 14 amino acids. Trimming cost V 5 bases and J 8 bases, with 18 bases left between them. DNA of the CDR3: TGTGCCAGCAGTCCCTTGGTCGATGAGGACGAAGCTTTCTTT. It specifies CASSPLVDEDEAFF.

The rearrangement uses TRBV5-1 and TRBJ2-7; TRBD1 aligns across 7 bases. CDR1 SGHRS and CDR2 YFSETQ come from the germline V gene. Trimming removed 3 bases from V and 6 bases from J; junction bases left unmatched: 3. The CDR3 covers 12 residues. The CDR3 spells CASSWGTAEQYF. The CDR3 nucleotides read TGCGCCAGCAGCTGGGGGACAGCCGAGCAGTACTTC.

The J gene is TRBJ2-1, the V gene TRBV6-1, with a tentative D call TRBD1 (6 bases). Between the trimmed V and J ends, which lost 3 bases and 5 bases, there was a span of 14 bases. Germline V gene data show CDR1 as MNHNS and CDR2 as SASEGT. The CDR3 contains 15 residues. Written as DNA, the CDR3 is TGTGCCAGCAGTGAGGCAGGGGCCTTCCACAATGAGCAGTTCTTC. This encodes CASSEAGAFHNEQFF.

The chain carries TRBV5-1 and TRBJ2-7; maybe TRBD1 (5 bases). Trimming removed 1 base from V and 2 bases from J, with 10 bases in between. Per the germline V gene, CDR1 is SGHRS and CDR2 is YFSETQ. The CDR3 spans 14 residues. CDR3 in amino acids: CASSLTGSPYEQYF. In DNA form, the CDR3 reads TGCGCCAGCAGCTTGACAGGAAGTCCCTACGAGCAGTACTTC.

The chain recombines TRBV6-1 with TRBJ2-3, with a weak D call TRBD2 (5 bases). V was trimmed by 7 bases and J by 2 bases, leaving 16 bases between them. Germline CDR1 MNHNS, CDR2 SASEGT. The CDR3 spans 15 residues. This chain's CDR3 is CASILGRAATDTQYF. The CDR3 DNA sequence: TGTGCCAGCATCCTAGGGCGGGCCGCCACAGATACGCAGTATTTT.

This clone was detected a few times. The chain joins TRBV30 to TRBJ2-2, with 8 bases aligning to TRBD2. CDR1 and CDR2 from the germline V gene are GTSNPN and SVGIG (reference sequence). This CDR3 region has 14 residues. With V trimmed by 3 bases and J by 5 bases, 5 bases remained unmatched. CDR3 amino acids: CAWRVAGNTGELFF. The CDR3 DNA reads as TGTGCCTGGAGAGTAGCGGGAAATACCGGGGAGCTGTTTTTT. Full variable domain (outside the CDR3, taken from reference TRBV30 and TRBJ2-2): SQTIHQWPATLVQPVGSPLSLECTVEGTSNPNLYWYRQAAGRGLQLLFYSVGIGQISSEVPQNLSASRPQDRQFILSSKKLLLSDSGFYLCAWRVAGNTGELFFGEGSRLTVL.

The J gene is TRBJ2-7, the V gene TRBV7-9; D remains ambiguous. The CDR3 runs to 12 residues. The V end lost 4 bases, the J end lost 4 bases, and 8 bases lay between the germline ends. Germline V gene data show CDR1 as SEHNR and CDR2 as FQNEAQ (reference sequence). The CDR3 loop is CASSSPLYEQYF. CDR3 DNA: TGTGCCAGCAGCTCCCCACTGTACGAGCAGTACTTC.

This clone was found once. The chain couples TRBV28 to TRBJ2-5; 8 bases map to TRBD1. Germline CDR1 is MDHEN and CDR2 is SYDVKM. Trimming cost V 5 bases and J 2 bases; bases outside gene matches: 1. This CDR3 is built from 13 residues. CDR3 bases: TGTGCCAGCAGTGGGACAGGACAAGAGACCCAGTACTTC. Amino acids: CASSGTGQETQYF.